This T cell receptor beta chain comes out of a study of vaccination and CD4 T cells after COVID-19. About the study: Post-vaccine sample collection happened at a median of around 65 days after dose two, ranging 14 to 241. Study conclusions and caveats: Spike mono-reactivity was shown by 304 of 307 vaccine-specific clones in convalescent patients.

CDR3 length: 13 residues. Germline CDR1 is LNHDA and CDR2 is SQIVND (reference sequence). Between the trimmed V and J ends, which lost 3 bases and 0 bases, there was a span of 5 bases. The assay that was used to sequence DNA from cultured CD4+ T cells was the Oncomine TCR Beta short-read assay. MiXCR, run by TCRdb on the PCR reads, gives a single entry per CDR3 protein. The sample shows 5,500 to 7,000 distinct CDR3 sequences, roughly 48% of them seen only once. Treatment given: roughly 11-day PBMC culture with coronavirus spike peptide pools or control peptides (ViraFEST assay). Researchers collected the unexposed donor's CD4+ T cells before the COVID-19 pandemic (2011-2018). ViraFEST enlarged antigen-specific T cell populations with peptide pools and afterwards sequenced TCRs. In its sample, this clonotype was seen once. As yet, its antigen is unknown.

Sequenced: CD4+ T cells from blood, cultured in vitro. This receptor was taken from a human donor in good health. The rearrangement uses TRBV19 and TRBJ1-2, with D unresolved. CDR3: CASSISSNYGYTF. The CDR3 region has the DNA TGTGCCAGTAGTATCAGCTCTAACTATGGCTACACCTTC.